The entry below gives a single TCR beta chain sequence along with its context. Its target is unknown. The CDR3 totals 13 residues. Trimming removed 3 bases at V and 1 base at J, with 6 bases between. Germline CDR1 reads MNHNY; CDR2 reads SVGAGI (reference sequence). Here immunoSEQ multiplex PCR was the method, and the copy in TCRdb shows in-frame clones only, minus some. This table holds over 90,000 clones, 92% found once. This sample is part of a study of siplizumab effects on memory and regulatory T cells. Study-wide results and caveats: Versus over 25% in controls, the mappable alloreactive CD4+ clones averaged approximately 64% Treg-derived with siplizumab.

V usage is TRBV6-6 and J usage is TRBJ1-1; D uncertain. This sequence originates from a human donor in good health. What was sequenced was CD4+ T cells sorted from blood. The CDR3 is CASSYRRNTEAFF. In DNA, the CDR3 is TGTGCCAGCAGTTATCGGCGGAACACTGAAGCTTTCTTT.